One and the same sample provided the 26 T cell receptor beta chains below, sequenced in a study of CXCR3-negative and CXCR3-positive naive CD8 T cells. In preparing the TRB cDNA libraries, 5' RACE with UMI labels was used. One entry per CDR3 protein, without DNA, is what TCRdb gives after re-calling the 5' RACE reads. The sample totals 65,000 to 75,000 distinct CDR3 sequences; its top ten clones hold approximately 1.5%. Sequencing input: naive CXCR3- CD8+ T cells from blood. Subset noted: CD45RO-CCR7+CD27+CD95- naive CD8+ T cells lacking CXCR3 (TNR3-). These receptor sequences come from a human donor in good health. Some clones in this sample may be carry-over from other donors' samples.

V gene TRBV5-1 combines with J gene TRBJ1-4. The CDR3 runs 15 residues. CDR1 SGHRS and CDR2 YFSETQ come from the germline V gene. The CDR3 sequence is CASSNRIATNEKLFF.

V usage is TRBV7-9 and J usage is TRBJ2-1. The length of the CDR3 is 16 residues. The V gene's germline CDR1 is SEHNR and CDR2 FQNEAQ (reference sequence). This chain's CDR3 is CASSLGGGGAYNEQFF.

The rearrangement links TRBV13 to TRBJ2-7. This CDR3 contains 14 residues. Germline lookup yields CDR1 PRHDT and CDR2 FYEKMQ (reference sequence). CDR3 protein: CASSQQRESYEQYF. The whole variable domain, remainder taken from reference TRBV13 and TRBJ2-7, is AAGVIQSPRHLIKEKRETATLKCYPIPRHDTVYWYQQGPGQDPQFLISFYEKMQSDKGSIPDRFSAQQFSDYHSELNMSSLELGDSALYFCASSQQRESYEQYFGPGTRLTVT.

The genes are TRBV18 and TRBJ2-3; TCRdb outputs TRBD1, but without DNA this stays unchecked. This CDR3 is built from 17 residues. The germline gives CDR1 KGHSH, CDR2 LQKENI. This CDR3 reads CASSPQLRDRPTDTQYF.

This chain uses TRBV7-6 with TRBJ2-7. The CDR3 loop spans 13 amino acids. Germline assignment: CDR1 SGHVS and CDR2 FNYEAQ. The CDR3 reads CASSRDITYEQYF.

The chain has TRBV20-1 and TRBJ2-7; TCRdb selects TRBD2, and the lack of DNA leaves this call unchecked. The CDR3 is 12 amino acids. The V gene's germline CDR1 is DFQATT and CDR2 SNEGSKA (reference sequence). The chain's CDR3 is CSAPWGRYEQYF.

The chain couples TRBV4-1 to TRBJ2-3; the TCRdb D gene call, TRBD2, has no DNA to confirm it. This CDR3 contains 15 residues. From germline, CDR1 is MGHRA and CDR2 YSYEKL. CDR3 protein: CASSWLAGSTDTQYF.

The rearrangement uses TRBV19 and TRBJ2-7; TCRdb gives TRBD2 as the D gene, but with no DNA this cannot be confirmed. This CDR3 comprises 14 residues. Germline lookup yields CDR1 LNHDA and CDR2 SQIVND (reference sequence). CDR3: CASSGLAGDYEQYF.

The rearrangement links TRBV29-1 to TRBJ1-2; TCRdb designates TRBD1, a call that cannot be tested without DNA. The CDR3 contains 16 residues. Germline CDR1 reads SQVTM; CDR2 reads ANQGSEA. This CDR3 reads CSVEVPPFRTGHGYTF.

The chain uses TRBV20-1 and TRBJ1-1; checking the TCRdb D call of TRBD1 is not possible without DNA. Looked up from germline, CDR1 is DFQATT and CDR2 is SNEGSKA (reference sequence). The CDR3 has 13 residues. This CDR3 is CSARGQEETEAFF.

The chain uses TRBV4-1 and TRBJ1-1; with no DNA, the TCRdb D assignment of TRBD1 cannot be verified. From germline, CDR1 is MGHRA and CDR2 YSYEKL. There are 16 residues in the CDR3. CDR3 sequence: CASSQAPGHGNTEAFF.

The chain couples TRBV25-1 to TRBJ2-1; as DNA is missing, the TRBD2 call by TCRdb cannot be tested. Germline CDR1 reads MGHDK; CDR2 reads SYGVNS. CDR3 length equals 18 residues. The CDR3 protein is CASSAQERLAGTYNEQFF.

V usage is TRBV27 and J usage is TRBJ2-5. Germline CDR1 is MNHEY and CDR2 is SMNVEV (reference sequence). The CDR3 consists of 14 residues. CDR3: CASRPWTAQETQYF.

J is TRBJ1-5 and V is TRBV7-3; TCRdb indicates TRBD1, and absent DNA this call remains unverified. The germline CDR1 and CDR2 sequences are SGHTA and FQGTGA. This CDR3 contains 14 residues. CDR3: CASSRTGGTQPQHF.

The chain carries TRBV29-1 and TRBJ2-1; absent DNA, TCRdb's TRBD1 call cannot be checked. This CDR3 is 15 amino acids long. The germline V gene has CDR1 SQVTM and CDR2 ANQGSEA. CDR3: CSVETGYRGNNEQFF.

The rearrangement uses TRBV12-3 or TRBV12-4 and TRBJ2-7; TCRdb indicates TRBD1, and absent DNA this call remains unverified. The CDR3 extends over 15 amino acids. CDR3 sequence reads: CASSFAPGPIYEQYF.

The J gene is TRBJ1-1, the V gene TRBV7-9. The CDR3 loop spans 12 amino acids. Per the germline V gene, CDR1 is SEHNR and CDR2 is FQNEAQ (reference sequence). This chain's CDR3 is CASTDGRFEAFF.

This sequence joins TRBV7-3 and TRBJ2-3; without DNA, the TCRdb call of TRBD1 cannot be checked. Germline-derived CDR1 and CDR2 are SGHTA and FQGTGA. The CDR3 is made up of 16 amino acids. The CDR3 reads CASSLGTGVGTDTQYF. The full variable domain, rest sourced from reference TRBV7-3 and TRBJ2-3, is GAGVSQTPSNKVTEKGKYVELRCDPISGHTALYWYRQSLGQGPEFLIYFQGTGAADDSGLPNDRFFAVRPEGSVSTLKIQRTERGDSAVYLCASSLGTGVGTDTQYFGPGTRLTVL.

This rearrangement joins TRBV12-3 or TRBV12-4 to TRBJ2-1. This CDR3 is built from 14 residues. CDR3 in amino acids: CASSLAETFNEQFF.

The V gene is TRBV12-3 or TRBV12-4, the J gene TRBJ1-4; TCRdb gives TRBD1 as the D gene, but with no DNA this cannot be confirmed. This CDR3 spans 16 amino acids. CDR3 in amino acids: CASSLNPAGSGEKLFF.

CDR3: CSVELKTDTQYF. V and J are TRBV29-1 and TRBJ2-3. The germline V gene encodes CDR1 SQVTM and CDR2 ANQGSEA. The CDR3 sequence is 12 residues long.

The chain couples TRBV20-1 to TRBJ1-1; TCRdb reports TRBD1, a call that lacks DNA to check it against. CDR1 is DFQATT and CDR2 is SNEGSKA in the germline V gene (reference sequence). This CDR3 is built from 15 residues. The CDR3 here is CSATNPGKENTEAFF.

V and J are TRBV29-1 and TRBJ2-3; lacking DNA, the TRBD2 call made by TCRdb goes unchecked. The CDR3 consists of 12 residues. Germline CDR1 is SQVTM and CDR2 is ANQGSEA. The CDR3 loop is CSVEGTTDTQYF.

The genes are TRBV11-2 and TRBJ2-7. CDR3 length: 15 residues. Germline V gene lookup returns CDR1 SGHAT and CDR2 FQNNGV. The CDR3 loop is CASSLFAGLNYEQYF.

The V gene is TRBV28, the J gene TRBJ2-7; the D gene TCRdb calls, TRBD1, cannot be checked with no DNA. This CDR3 is built from 13 residues. Germline V gives CDR1 MDHEN, CDR2 SYDVKM. The CDR3 here is CASRAGGLYEQYF. Drawing the rest from reference TRBV28 and TRBJ2-7, the complete variable domain is DVKVTQSSRYLVKRTGEKVFLECVQDMDHENMFWYRQDPGLGLRLIYFSYDVKMKEKGDIPEGYSVSREKKERFSLILESASTNQTSMYLCASRAGGLYEQYFGPGTRLTVT.

The rearrangement uses TRBV7-9 and TRBJ1-2; TCRdb indicates TRBD1, and absent DNA this call remains unverified. Germline lookup yields CDR1 SEHNR and CDR2 FQNEAQ (reference sequence). The CDR3 is 12 residues long. This chain's CDR3 is CASSRGGLGYTF.